The 6 T cell receptor beta chains in this list originate from one sample, sequenced in a study of cytomegalovirus exposure and HLA in healthy donors. PCR used 60 Vbeta primers and 13 Jbeta primers. Data came from immunoSEQ multiplex PCR; TCRdb stores just in-frame clones and leaves some out. The sample lists over 95,000 clones, 77% occurring once. Sequenced input: PBMCs. These receptors were collected from a man aged 40-50 years in good health and CMV-seropositive.

Only one count was recorded for this clone. The J gene is TRBJ1-3, the V gene TRBV7-9; 8 nucleotides agree with TRBD1. The CDR3 totals 16 residues. Germline lookup yields CDR1 SEHNR and CDR2 FQNEAQ (reference sequence). The junction had 15 bases not matched to a gene; V was cut back by 5 bases and J by 9 bases. This CDR3 is CASSKIEGQDLRTIYF. For the CDR3, the DNA is TGTGCCAGCAGCAAAATAGAGGGACAGGATCTTCGCACCATATATTTT.

The V gene is TRBV15, the J gene TRBJ1-4; D uncertain. V was pared by 5 bases and J by 8 bases, with 9 bases between. CDR1 is LNHNV and CDR2 is YYDKDF in the germline V gene (reference sequence). This CDR3 region has 12 residues. The CDR3 DNA sequence: TGTGCCACCAGCCCGACCAGGGAAAAACTGTTTTTT. It specifies CATSPTREKLFF.

The CDR3 coding sequence is TGTGCCAGCAGTCCCCGCAGGACGAACACCGGGGAGCTGTTTTTT. Its translation is CASSPRRTNTGELFF. The chain recombines TRBV6-5 with TRBJ2-2; no firm D call. CDR3 length: 15 amino acids. Trimming left V 5 bases short and J 0 bases short, with 10 bases between. The germline gives CDR1 MNHEY, CDR2 SVGAGI.

The chain links TRBV7-3 to TRBJ1-5; D is ambiguous. Germline CDR1 is SGHTA and CDR2 is FQGTGA. The CDR3 is made up of 13 amino acids. V shed 5 bases and J shed 4 bases, with 9 bases lying between them. The CDR3 loop is CASSASGNQPQHF. CDR3 nucleotide sequence: TGTGCCAGCAGCGCCTCGGGAAATCAGCCCCAGCATTTT.

V and J are TRBV7-2 and TRBJ1-3; 8 bases line up with TRBD1. CDR1 is SGHTA, CDR2 FQGNSA, per germline. This CDR3 contains 18 residues. Trimming cost V 5 bases and J 1 base; bases outside gene matches: 13. The CDR3 sequence: CASSPLIVRGRSGNTIYF. As DNA, the CDR3 is TGTGCCAGCAGCCCCCTAATAGTCAGGGGGCGATCTGGAAACACCATATATTTT. Looking up the rest from reference TRBV7-2 and TRBJ1-3 gives the full variable domain: GAGVSQSPSNKVTEKGKDVELRCDPISGHTALYWYRQSLGQGLEFLIYFQGNSAPDKSGLPSDRFSAERTGGSVSTLTIQRTQQEDSAVYLCASSPLIVRGRSGNTIYFGEGSWLTVV.

This clone showed up just once. The V gene is TRBV29-1, the J gene TRBJ1-2; maybe TRBD1 (5 bases). Germline values: CDR1 SQVTM, CDR2 ANQGSEA. Trimming shortened V by 6 bases and J by 0 bases, and 11 bases separated the two germline ends. The CDR3 has 13 residues. The CDR3 here is CSVVDSTNYGYTF. DNA for the CDR3: TGCAGCGTCGTAGACAGTACTAACTATGGCTACACCTTC.